Following are 15 T cell receptor beta chains from one sample sequenced in a study of ipilimumab plus nivolumab after autologous stem cell transplantation. The assay was immunoSEQ multiplex PCR, and TCRdb's table has in-frame clones only and misses some. The repertoire has fewer than 85,000 clones, nearly 85% of them found once; the top ten carry 2.2%. The material sequenced was PBMCs, taken in a trial of ipilimumab plus nivolumab as post-transplant consolidation. The source is a male donor with diffuse large B-cell lymphoma.

The rearrangement uses TRBV6-1 and TRBJ2-7; 7 nucleotides align to TRBD1. J lost 6 bases, V lost 6 bases, and 11 bases had no gene match. Germline CDR1 MNHNS, CDR2 SASEGT. The length of the CDR3 is 14 residues. As DNA, the CDR3 is TGTGCCAGCAGCGTCCGACAGGGTACCGTCGAGCAGTACTTC. Its translation is CASSVRQGTVEQYF.

In this sample, this clone turned up a few times. The gene calls are TRBV4-2 and TRBJ2-3; D call uncertain. Looked up from germline, CDR1 is LGHNA and CDR2 is YNFKEQ. The CDR3 loop spans 14 amino acids. The V end lost 0 bases, the J end lost 8 bases, and 12 bases lay between the germline ends. CDR3 DNA: TGTGCCAGCAGCCAAGATCCCACCCAAGGTACGCAGTATTTT. Translation gives CASSQDPTQGTQYF.

The genes are TRBV11-2 and TRBJ1-4; 10 nucleotides agree with TRBD1. The germline gives CDR1 SGHAT, CDR2 FQNNGV. V lost 4 bases to trimming and J lost 6 bases; unmatched junction nucleotides: 5. CDR3 length: 15 residues. The CDR3 DNA is TGTGCCAGCAGCTCCCGACAGGGGGCGTATGAAAAACTGTTTTTT. This translates into CASSSRQGAYEKLFF.

This sequence joins TRBV6-4 and TRBJ2-1, with 7 bases fitting TRBD2. The germline V gene encodes CDR1 MRHNA and CDR2 SNTAGT. The CDR3 is made up of 15 amino acids. V lost 6 bases to trimming and J lost 3 bases; unmatched junction nucleotides: 8. The CDR3 bases are TGTGCCAGCAGGGGGGGGTGGAAATGCTACAATGAGCAGTTCTTC. Translation: CASRGGWKCYNEQFF.

The chain has TRBV18 and TRBJ1-5; TRBD1 might be the D (5 bases). The V and J ends lost 3 bases and 5 bases respectively, with 8 bases between them. The germline V gene has CDR1 KGHSH and CDR2 LQKENI. This CDR3 contains 13 residues. The CDR3 spells CASSPSRDQPQHF. As DNA, the CDR3 is TGTGCCAGCTCACCTTCCAGGGATCAGCCCCAGCATTTT.

This rearrangement joins TRBV7-3 to TRBJ2-2, with 7 bases fitting TRBD1. CDR3 length equals 14 residues. Germline V gene lookup returns CDR1 SGHTA and CDR2 FQGTGA. Unmatched junction bases numbered 3, after V lost 5 bases and J lost 3 bases. CDR3 sequence reads: CASSPGQYTGELFF. The CDR3 coding sequence is TGTGCCAGCAGCCCGGGACAGTACACCGGGGAGCTGTTTTTT.

V is TRBV2 and J is TRBJ2-1; perhaps TRBD2 as D (6 bases). Germline assignment: CDR1 SNHLY and CDR2 FYNNEI. This CDR3 has 13 amino acids. Trimming took 6 bases from V and 4 from J, leaving 10 bases between them. The CDR3 reads CASSSGTYNEQFF. The CDR3 nucleotides read TGTGCCAGCAGCTCCGGGACTTACAATGAGCAGTTCTTC.

This clone has a handful of counts. The genes are TRBV27 and TRBJ1-2, with TRBD1 identical over 7 bases. Germline trimming cut 3 bases from V and 4 bases from J; bases unmatched to any gene: 2. Germline CDR1 reads MNHEY; CDR2 reads SMNVEV (reference sequence). The CDR3 spans 13 residues. CDR3 bases: TGTGCCAGCAGTTTTCGGGACAGCTATGGCTACACCTTC. Encoded protein: CASSFRDSYGYTF.

The chain has TRBV4-1 and TRBJ1-2; maybe TRBD1 (6 bases). Trimming removed 0 bases from V and 7 bases from J, with 9 bases in between. The CDR3 covers 13 residues. Per germline, CDR1 MGHRA and CDR2 YSYEKL. In DNA form, the CDR3 reads TGCGCCAGCAGCCAAGAGGGGACATTTGGCTACACCTTC. Amino acids: CASSQEGTFGYTF.

This clone was counted between two and nine times. The chain is built from TRBV27 and TRBJ2-7; TRBD1 matches at 7 bases. Germline loops: CDR1 MNHEY, CDR2 SMNVEV (reference sequence). V was pared by 5 bases and J by 3 bases, with 4 bases of the junction left unmatched. CDR3 length equals 13 residues. The CDR3 DNA follows: TGTGCCAGCAGTCCCTCAGGGGGCTACGAGCAGTACTTC. Translated: CASSPSGGYEQYF.

This chain uses TRBV7-2 with TRBJ1-2; 7 bases are shared with TRBD1. The germline CDR1 and CDR2 sequences are SGHTA and FQGNSA. This CDR3 region has 14 residues. J was trimmed by 7 bases and V by 5 bases; bases with no gene match: 10. CDR3 nucleotide sequence: TGTGCCAGCAGCCCCGGGGACAGCGCTGGTGGCTACACCTTC. Translated, it gives CASSPGDSAGGYTF.

This clone was observed a handful of times. The chain joins TRBV6-6 to TRBJ2-7, with TRBD1 identical over 8 bases. Germline lookup yields CDR1 MNHNY and CDR2 SVGAGI (reference sequence). The CDR3 has 16 amino acids. Trimming at V came to 0 bases and at J to 4 bases, leaving 8 bases not matched to a gene. CDR3 amino acids: CASSYSSSGGEYEQYF. The CDR3 DNA is TGTGCCAGCAGTTACTCGAGTTCAGGGGGCGAATACGAGCAGTACTTC.

The rearrangement links TRBV2 to TRBJ2-3; D is possibly TRBD2 (6 bases). The CDR3 extends over 15 amino acids. The V end lost 2 bases, the J end lost 1 base, and 10 bases lay between the germline ends. CDR1 SNHLY and CDR2 FYNNEI come from the germline V gene. In DNA form, the CDR3 reads TGTGCCAGCAGTGAATGGTGGGGGGGCACAGATACGCAGTATTTT. Amino acids: CASSEWWGGTDTQYF.

This clone was found a few times. The chain employs TRBV7-9 and TRBJ1-1, with D perhaps TRBD1 (5 bases). The CDR3 has 13 amino acids. Germline-derived CDR1 and CDR2 are SEHNR and FQNEAQ (reference sequence). V lost 5 bases and J lost 11, with 18 bases in between. The CDR3 DNA sequence: TGTGCCAGCAGCGGGCGGGACGTTACGAATGCTTTCTTT. It codes for CASSGRDVTNAFF.

V gene TRBV10-3 combines with J gene TRBJ2-1; 9 nucleotides line up with TRBD2. The germline gives CDR1 ENHRY, CDR2 SYGVKD. With V trimmed by 6 bases and J by 5 bases, 11 bases remained unmatched. CDR3 length equals 16 residues. The CDR3 DNA sequence: TGTGCCATCAGCTCTTTACTAGCGGGCTTGGACAATGAGCAGTTCTTC. As protein: CAISSLLAGLDNEQFF.